The 21 T cell receptor beta chains reported below all come from one sample, sequenced in a study of cytomegalovirus exposure and HLA in healthy donors. PCR used 60 Vbeta primers and 13 Jbeta primers. Sequenced by immunoSEQ multiplex PCR; TCRdb stores in-frame clones only, minus some. The sample gives about 130,000 clones, 74% of which show up once; about 4.3% is in the top ten. The specimen was PBMCs. The receptor set was obtained from a man younger than 30 in good health and CMV-seropositive.

V and J are TRBV7-2 and TRBJ2-3, with TRBD1 identical over 11 bases. This CDR3 is built from 15 residues. Germline trimming cut 3 bases from V and 5 bases from J; bases unmatched to any gene: 4. Germline CDR1 is SGHTA and CDR2 is FQGNSA. The CDR3 region has the DNA TGTGCCAGCAGCTTGAGGGGACAGGGGGGAGATACGCAGTATTTT. Translating it yields CASSLRGQGGDTQYF.

The V call is TRBV15, the J call TRBJ2-2; the match to TRBD1 covers 10 bases. The germline CDR1 and CDR2 sequences are LNHNV and YYDKDF (reference sequence). Losses at the gene ends were 4 bases for V and 4 bases for J; bases not matched to a gene: 6. The CDR3 is made up of 16 amino acids. The CDR3 sequence: CATSNPGQGFTGELFF. The DNA for the CDR3 is TGTGCCACCAGCAACCCGGGACAGGGGTTCACCGGGGAGCTGTTTTTT.

V is TRBV7-6 and J is TRBJ2-3; 10 bases line up with TRBD1. The CDR3 runs to 17 residues. Germline loops: CDR1 SGHVS, CDR2 FNYEAQ. V lost 3 bases, J lost 4 bases, and 10 bases stayed unmatched. CDR3 nucleotides: TGTGCCAGCAGCTTTTTTCGGACGGGACAGGGGCCAGATACGCAGTATTTT. Its protein is CASSFFRTGQGPDTQYF.

The V and J genes are TRBV11-1 and TRBJ1-1; tentatively, D is TRBD1 (5 bases). V was cut by 1 base and J by 1 base, with 10 bases left in between. The CDR3 has 15 residues. Germline-derived CDR1 and CDR2 are SGHAT and FQDESV (reference sequence). CDR3 coding DNA: TGTGCCAGCAGCTTAGAGGGGCGACAGAACACTGAAGCTTTCTTT. Protein: CASSLEGRQNTEAFF.

J is TRBJ2-5 and V is TRBV2, with TRBD2 matching 9 bases. From germline, CDR1 is SNHLY and CDR2 FYNNEI. Trimming at V came to 6 bases and at J to 4 bases, leaving 15 bases not matched to a gene. The CDR3 has 17 residues. The CDR3 nucleotides read TGTGCCAGCAGAACCGGGACTAGCTTAATTTACGGAGAGACCCAGTACTTC. It translates to CASRTGTSLIYGETQYF.

This clone has a single count. The V gene is TRBV7-2, the J gene TRBJ2-7; D is perhaps TRBD1 (6 bases). The germline V gene has CDR1 SGHTA and CDR2 FQGNSA. This CDR3 spans 13 amino acids. V was clipped by 5 bases and J by 3 bases, with 11 bases between them. In DNA form, the CDR3 reads TGTGCCAGCAGCCCTCGGACAGTCTACGAGCAGTACTTC. It is translated as CASSPRTVYEQYF.

The chain employs TRBV13 and TRBJ2-1, with D possibly matching TRBD1 (5 bases). The CDR3 is 13 amino acids. Germline loops: CDR1 PRHDT, CDR2 FYEKMQ (reference sequence). V was pared by 10 bases and J by 4 bases, with 14 bases between. The CDR3 loop is CATPRTSYNEQFF. In DNA, the CDR3 is TGTGCCACCCCCCGGACATCTTACAATGAGCAGTTCTTC.

This clone was counted once. This rearrangement joins TRBV18 to TRBJ2-3, with D perhaps matching TRBD1 (6 bases). V was cut by 6 bases and J by 5 bases, with 18 bases left in between. Germline lookup yields CDR1 KGHSH and CDR2 LQKENI. This CDR3 spans 15 amino acids. In nucleotides, the CDR3 is TGTGCCAGCTCCCTCCAGGGGAAGTGGCAAGATACGCAGTATTTT. This codes for CASSLQGKWQDTQYF.

This chain joins TRBV6-5 and TRBJ2-1; D is unresolved. This CDR3 contains 12 residues. CDR1 is MNHEY and CDR2 is SVGAGI in the germline V gene. The V gene lost 6 bases and the J gene lost 8 bases, with 11 bases spanning the gap. The CDR3 loop is CASRLQSDEQFF. The CDR3 region has the DNA TGTGCCAGCAGACTCCAAAGCGATGAGCAGTTCTTC.

V gene TRBV10-3 combines with J gene TRBJ2-7; 7 bases fit TRBD1. The CDR3 contains 15 residues. Germline lookup yields CDR1 ENHRY and CDR2 SYGVKD. V lost 3 bases, J lost 2 bases, and 7 bases stayed unmatched. In DNA, the CDR3 is TGTGCCATCAGTGAAGGGACAGCTGTCACCTACGAGCAGTACTTC. Translated, it gives CAISEGTAVTYEQYF.

The rearrangement links TRBV18 to TRBJ1-2; D gene ambiguous. The CDR3 runs to 16 residues. V gave up 2 bases and J gave up 0 bases, with 13 bases separating them. Germline V CDR1 and CDR2: KGHSH, LQKENI. The CDR3 coding sequence is TGTGCCAGCTCACCAGAGGCCGCGCCACCTAACTATGGCTACACCTTC. Translation: CASSPEAAPPNYGYTF.

The chain recombines TRBV5-1 with TRBJ1-2, with TRBD1 matching 8 bases. J was trimmed by 4 bases and V by 0 bases; bases with no gene match: 5. CDR3 size: 15 residues. Germline V gene sequence: CDR1 SGHRS, CDR2 YFSETQ. The CDR3 is CASSLGSQGGYGYTF. CDR3 nucleotide sequence: TGCGCCAGCAGCTTGGGTTCACAGGGGGGCTATGGCTACACCTTC. Filled out from reference TRBV5-1 and TRBJ1-2, the complete variable domain reads KAGVTQTPRYLIKTRGQQVTLSCSPISGHRSVSWYQQTPGQGLQFLFEYFSETQRNKGNFPGRFSGRQFSNSRSEMNVSTLELGDSALYLCASSLGSQGGYGYTFGSGTRLTVV.

This clone was detected once. The chain combines TRBV5-6 with TRBJ2-3; 7 bases are shared with TRBD2. Germline CDR1 SGHDT, CDR2 YYEEEE. CDR3 length: 16 amino acids. J was trimmed by 2 bases and V by 1 base; bases with no gene match: 7. CDR3 residues: CASSLSREASTDTQYF. CDR3 nucleotide sequence: TGTGCCAGCAGCTTGTCCCGGGAGGCTTCCACAGATACGCAGTATTTT.

The genes are TRBV9 and TRBJ2-3; no firm D call. This CDR3 is built from 14 residues. Trimming shortened V by 4 bases and J by 2 bases, and 11 bases separated the two germline ends. The germline V gene encodes CDR1 SGDLS and CDR2 YYNGEE. DNA for the CDR3: TGTGCCAGCAGCCTTCAACTCCTCACAGATACGCAGTATTTT. It specifies CASSLQLLTDTQYF.

V is TRBV6-1 and J is TRBJ1-1; D possibly corresponds to TRBD1 (6 bases). Per the germline V gene, CDR1 is MNHNS and CDR2 is SASEGT. Trimming removed 3 bases from V and 1 base from J, with 18 bases in between. The CDR3 runs to 17 residues. This CDR3 is CASSEGVGTLTNTEAFF. CDR3 nucleotide sequence: TGTGCCAGCAGTGAGGGTGTAGGGACATTAACGAACACTGAAGCTTTCTTT.

This clone was seen only once. The CDR3 DNA follows: TGCGCCAGCAGCCTCACAAATCCTAGCGGGAGAGGCACAGATACGCAGTATTTT. Residues: CASSLTNPSGRGTDTQYF. This sequence joins TRBV4-1 and TRBJ2-3; 10 nucleotides line up with TRBD2. Germline assignment: CDR1 MGHRA and CDR2 YSYEKL. With 4 bases clipped from V and 1 base from J, the junction kept 11 bases outside the gene matches. CDR3 length: 18 amino acids.

This clone has a handful of counts. The chain has TRBV19 and TRBJ1-6; 8 nucleotides match TRBD1. This CDR3 has 16 amino acids. Germline CDR1 and CDR2: LNHDA and SQIVND (reference sequence). J was trimmed by 6 bases and V by 3 bases; bases with no gene match: 7. The CDR3 region has the DNA TGTGCCAGTAGTATTGGGCAGGGGGCGCCTAATTCACCCCTCCACTTT. Protein product: CASSIGQGAPNSPLHF. Using reference TRBV19 and TRBJ1-6 for the parts outside the CDR3, the full variable domain is DGGITQSPKYLFRKEGQNVTLSCEQNLNHDAMYWYRQDPGQGLRLIYYSQIVNDFQKGDIAEGYSVSREKKESFPLTVTSAQKNPTAFYLCASSIGQGAPNSPLHFGNGTRLTVT.

V usage is TRBV2 and J usage is TRBJ1-6; D is perhaps TRBD1 (5 bases). The CDR3 has 15 residues. Between the trimmed V and J ends, which lost 4 bases and 6 bases, there was a span of 13 bases. Germline V gene data show CDR1 as SNHLY and CDR2 as FYNNEI. CDR3 DNA sequence: TGTGCCAGCAGTGTGCTCCAGGGCGGTAATTCACCCCTCCACTTT. This gives the protein CASSVLQGGNSPLHF.

This clone was detected only once. V is TRBV6-6 and J is TRBJ2-7; 7 bases match TRBD1. This CDR3 is 14 amino acids long. The trim removed 2 bases at V and 6 bases at J, leaving 7 bases unmatched. CDR1 MNHNY and CDR2 SVGAGI come from the germline V gene (reference sequence). The CDR3 region is CASSYEAGTAEQYF. The DNA of the CDR3 is TGTGCCAGCAGTTACGAGGCAGGGACAGCCGAGCAGTACTTC.

The chain is built from TRBV18 and TRBJ2-5; TRBD1 agrees at 8 bases. This CDR3 has 15 residues. CDR1 and CDR2 (germline): KGHSH, LQKENI. Trimming cost V 3 bases and J 4 bases; bases outside gene matches: 7. CDR3 loop: CASSPGTGGRETQYF. The CDR3 DNA is TGTGCCAGCTCACCCGGGACAGGAGGACGAGAGACCCAGTACTTC.

Notes on this clone: Other DNA sequences within the sample encode an identical CDR3. The chain joins TRBV29-1 to TRBJ2-7; D possibly corresponds to TRBD2 (6 bases). The germline V gene encodes CDR1 SQVTM and CDR2 ANQGSEA. This CDR3 contains 14 residues. V was clipped by 5 bases and J by 2 bases, with 16 bases between them. CDR3 in DNA: TGCAGCGTTAAACTCGGGACTGCAGCCTACGAGCAGTACTTC. This sequence encodes CSVKLGTAAYEQYF.